This T cell receptor (beta chain) emerged from a study of cytomegalovirus exposure and HLA in healthy donors. General study results and limits: Most observed TCR sequences were rare, whereas some public TCRs were detected in many donors. Cytomegalovirus status was reportedly diagnosed by the classifier with high specificity and sensitivity.

Germline CDR1 is MDHEN and CDR2 is SYDVKM. The length of the CDR3 is 15 residues. The V and J ends lost 0 bases and 7 bases respectively, with 10 bases between them. The donors belonged to the approximately 120-subject validation cohort, separate from the approximately 670-subject first cohort. A remark on this clone: Its antigen is not known.

Only in-frame clones appear in the TCRdb table, and some are missing; sequencing was by immunoSEQ multiplex PCR. The table has 120,000 to 150,000 clones, about 91% seen once; the top ten hold about 4.9%. Material: PBMCs. The chain links TRBV28 to TRBJ1-6; perhaps TRBD1 as D (5 bases). This TCR was recovered from a man between 18 and 35 years old in good health and CMV-seropositive. The CDR3 region has the DNA TGTGCCAGCAGTTTATGGACGGGGGGGAATTCACCCCTCCACTTT. Translated: CASSLWTGGNSPLHF.